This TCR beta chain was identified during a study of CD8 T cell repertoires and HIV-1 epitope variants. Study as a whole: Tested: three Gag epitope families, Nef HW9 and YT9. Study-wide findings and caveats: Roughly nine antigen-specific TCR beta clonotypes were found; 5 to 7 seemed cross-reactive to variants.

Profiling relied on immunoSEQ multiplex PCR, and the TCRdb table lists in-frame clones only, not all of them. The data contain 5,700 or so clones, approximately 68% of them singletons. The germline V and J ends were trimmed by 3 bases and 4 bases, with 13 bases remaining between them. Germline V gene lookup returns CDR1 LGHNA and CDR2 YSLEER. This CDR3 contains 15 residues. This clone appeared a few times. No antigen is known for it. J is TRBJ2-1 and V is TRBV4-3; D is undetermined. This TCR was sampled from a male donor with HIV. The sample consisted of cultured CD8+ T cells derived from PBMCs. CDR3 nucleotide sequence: TGCGCCAGCAGCCAGAGGCAGGAGATTTACAATGAGCAGTTCTTC. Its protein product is CASSQRQEIYNEQFF.